The source of this TCR beta chain is a study of tissue T cells after allogeneic stem cell transplantation. Study overall: Patients with graft-versus-host disease had grafts: several unmodified, three CD34-selected and T-cell-depleted.

As regards this clone: Its antigen is unidentified.

Sequencing of TCRbeta CDR3 at survey depth gave sequences and template counts. Sequencing used immunoSEQ multiplex PCR; TCRdb keeps in-frame clones, though not all of them. The table shows around 2,000 clones, with roughly 80% occurring only once. This CDR3 comprises 13 residues. The germline gives CDR1 WNHNN, CDR2 SYGVQD (reference sequence). The ends were cut back, 2 bases at V and 7 bases at J, with 11 bases in the middle. The study's findings and limits: Within patients, tissue anatomy strongly shaped TCR repertoire composition.

The rearrangement uses TRBV10-1 and TRBJ1-1; unclear D gene. Sequencing was performed on ileal tissue, taken at autopsy. The receptor was derived from a male patient aged 35-70 years with steroid-refractory graft-versus-host disease after an allogeneic stem cell transplant. Some T cells may be the graft donor's. CDR3 protein: CASSEAGVGEAFF. CDR3 bases: TGCGCCAGCAGTGAGGCAGGAGTTGGTGAAGCTTTCTTT.